Listed here are 12 T cell receptor beta chains from one sample, sequenced in a study of CD8 T cells in Susac syndrome. Random-hexamer reverse transcription was applied to roughly 0.45 to 1 ug RNA. In TCRdb, the immunoSEQ multiplex PCR reads were re-called with MiXCR into one record per CDR3 protein. There are some 110,000 distinct CDR3 sequences in the sample; around 94% occur only once, and roughly 0.08% lies in the top ten. Specimen: CD4+ T cells from PBMCs. The receptors come from a human donor in good health.

V and J are TRBV5-6 and TRBJ2-3; D remains unclear. CDR1 SGHDT and CDR2 YYEEEE come from the germline V gene. V lost 0 bases, J lost 3 bases, and 11 bases lay in between. This CDR3 contains 15 residues. The CDR3 reads CASSLGQLGTDTQYF. CDR3 DNA: TGTGCCAGCAGCTTGGGCCAGCTAGGGACAGATACGCAGTATTTT.

V is TRBV27 and J is TRBJ2-7, with TRBD2 matching 9 bases. The germline gives CDR1 MNHEY, CDR2 SMNVEV (reference sequence). Trimming took 2 bases from V and 3 from J; bases not matched to a gene: 5. The CDR3 extends over 15 amino acids. The CDR3 here is CASSLRGTSNYEQYF. For the CDR3, the DNA is TGTGCCAGCAGTTTAAGGGGGACTAGCAACTACGAGCAGTACTTC.

A single count supports this clonotype. The gene calls are TRBV20-1 and TRBJ2-1, with 7 positions matching TRBD2. This CDR3 comprises 13 residues. J was trimmed by 5 bases and V by 2 bases; bases with no gene match: 3. Per the germline V gene, CDR1 is DFQATT and CDR2 is SNEGSKA (reference sequence). The CDR3 region has the DNA TGCAGTGCTAGATTTCTAGCGGACAATGAGCAGTTCTTC. Its protein is CSARFLADNEQFF.

The chain is built from TRBV20-1 and TRBJ2-7; 8 bases are a match to TRBD1. V lost 0 bases, J lost 2 bases, and 6 bases stayed unmatched. Germline loops: CDR1 DFQATT, CDR2 SNEGSKA (reference sequence). This CDR3 region has 15 residues. This CDR3 reads CSARDLAQGAYEQYF. CDR3 sequence (DNA): TGCAGTGCTAGAGATTTGGCACAGGGGGCCTACGAGCAGTACTTC.

This chain uses TRBV6-2 or TRBV6-3 with TRBJ2-1, with 7 bases that match TRBD1. CDR3 size: 14 residues. Trimming removed 5 bases from V and 5 bases from J; junction bases left unmatched: 6. CDR1 MNHEY and CDR2 SVGEGT come from the germline V gene. CDR3 in DNA: TGTGCCAGCAGTCGAGACACAGGGGACAATGAGCAGTTCTTC. It yields the protein CASSRDTGDNEQFF.

J is TRBJ2-3 and V is TRBV5-1, with 9 bases fitting TRBD2. The germline gives CDR1 SGHRS, CDR2 YFSETQ. J lost 0 bases, V lost 4 bases, and 6 bases had no gene match. The CDR3 loop spans 16 amino acids. CDR3 loop: CASSALLAGSTDTQYF. CDR3 DNA sequence: TGCGCCAGCAGCGCGTTGCTAGCGGGAAGCACAGATACGCAGTATTTT. Full variable domain (missing parts from reference TRBV5-1 and TRBJ2-3): KAGVTQTPRYLIKTRGQQVTLSCSPISGHRSVSWYQQTPGQGLQFLFEYFSETQRNKGNFPGRFSGRQFSNSRSEMNVSTLELGDSALYLCASSALLAGSTDTQYFGPGTRLTVL.

The chain couples TRBV20-1 to TRBJ2-7; 9 positions agree with TRBD1. Trimming cost V 1 base and J 2 bases; bases outside gene matches: 12. Germline V gene lookup returns CDR1 DFQATT and CDR2 SNEGSKA (reference sequence). The CDR3 length is 17 residues. CDR3 in amino acids: CSARGTPKTGGPYEQYF. The CDR3 region has the DNA TGCAGTGCTAGAGGGACCCCTAAGACAGGGGGTCCCTACGAGCAGTACTTC.

J is TRBJ1-2 and V is TRBV5-1; 7 positions agree with TRBD1. Germline V gives CDR1 SGHRS, CDR2 YFSETQ. The trim removed 4 bases at V and 2 bases at J, leaving 8 bases unmatched. The CDR3 spans 15 residues. The CDR3 loop is CASSPDGQVNYGYTF. CDR3 coding DNA: TGCGCCAGCAGCCCGGACGGACAGGTCAACTATGGCTACACCTTC.

V is TRBV7-8 and J is TRBJ1-1, with TRBD1 matching 7 bases. The length of the CDR3 is 14 residues. Germline CDR1 SGHVS, CDR2 FQNEAQ. The V segment lost 5 bases and the J segment 1 base; nucleotides outside the gene matches: 4. DNA for the CDR3: TGTGCCAGCAGCCCCCGGGACAGGAACACTGAAGCTTTCTTT. This gives the protein CASSPRDRNTEAFF.

The CDR3 is CSVASSGHQETQYF. In DNA, the CDR3 is TGCAGCGTTGCTTCAAGCGGGCACCAAGAGACCCAGTACTTC. The J gene is TRBJ2-5, the V gene TRBV29-1; TRBD2 is a possible D gene (6 bases). The germline V gene has CDR1 SQVTM and CDR2 ANQGSEA. V lost 4 bases, J lost 0 bases, and 12 bases lay in between. The CDR3 covers 14 residues.

V usage is TRBV29-1 and J usage is TRBJ1-1, with a weak D call TRBD1 (5 bases). V lost 5 bases and J lost 0, with 10 bases in between. The CDR3 loop spans 13 amino acids. Germline values: CDR1 SQVTM, CDR2 ANQGSEA. The CDR3 nucleotides are TGCAGCGTTTCCAGGGAGCTGAACACTGAAGCTTTCTTT. Protein: CSVSRELNTEAFF.

Comment on this clonotype: At one end the junction does not follow the germline gene, possibly because of a read error. The V call is TRBV12-3 or TRBV12-4, the J call TRBJ2-7; 14 bases agree with TRBD2. The CDR3 has 12 amino acids. The CDR3 DNA is TGTGCCAGCAGCAGACTAGCGGGAGGGCTCCACTTC. Translated, it gives CASSRLAGGLHF.